These 23 T cell receptor beta chains originate from one sample sequenced in a study of T-cell reconstitution after alpha-beta-depleted transplantation in children. It was with unique molecular identifiers that the TCRbeta library was prepared. From the PCR reads, TCRdb called clonotypes with MiXCR, one entry per CDR3 protein. The sample carries 55,000 to 85,000 distinct CDR3 sequences, approximately 11% recorded once. This specimen consisted of PBMCs, obtained before TCRalphabeta/CD19-depleted stem cell transplant. The receptors shown here come from a boy under 18 with acute myeloid leukemia, due to receive a stem cell transplant.

This clonotype came up many times. V gene TRBV19 combines with J gene TRBJ2-7, with D perhaps matching TRBD2 (5 bases). V lost 6 bases and J 0 bases, leaving 9 bases between the germline ends. CDR1 LNHDA and CDR2 SQIVND come from the germline V gene (reference sequence). The CDR3 sequence is 13 residues long. The CDR3 sequence: CASSLTSSYEQYF. CDR3 in DNA: TGTGCCAGTAGCCTAACTAGCTCCTACGAGCAGTACTTC.

The chain joins TRBV4-3 to TRBJ2-1; no reliable D call. Germline values: CDR1 LGHNA, CDR2 YSLEER. The V end lost 4 bases, the J end lost 4 bases, and 8 bases lay between the germline ends. There are 13 residues in the CDR3. In nucleotides, the CDR3 is TGCGCCAGCAGCCTATTTGTGTACAATGAGCAGTTCTTC. Protein sequence: CASSLFVYNEQFF.

In this sample, this clonotype turned up many times. J is TRBJ2-5 and V is TRBV9; 11 bases are shared with TRBD2. The CDR3 contains 17 residues. The ends lost 0 bases at V and 5 bases at J; junction bases unmatched: 9. Germline V CDR1 and CDR2: SGDLS, YYNGEE. CDR3 residues: CASSVDPTSGSKETQYF. The CDR3 nucleotides read TGTGCCAGCAGCGTAGATCCCACTAGCGGGAGTAAGGAGACCCAGTACTTC.

This clonotype was seen at least ten times. The chain is built from TRBV6-5 and TRBJ1-5, with 7 bases fitting TRBD1. The CDR3 covers 16 residues. Losses at the gene ends were 6 bases for V and 2 bases for J; bases not matched to a gene: 10. CDR1 and CDR2 (germline): MNHEY, SVGAGI. This chain's CDR3 is CASSATGERGNQPQHF. The CDR3, as DNA: TGTGCCAGCAGCGCTACAGGGGAACGGGGCAATCAGCCCCAGCATTTT.

This clonotype has at least ten counts. CDR3 nucleotide sequence: TGTGCCAGTACTGCCGGGACAAGGTCCTACGAGCAGTACTTC. This gives the protein CASTAGTRSYEQYF. V usage is TRBV19 and J usage is TRBJ2-7; a possible D gene is TRBD1 (6 bases). Trimming took 7 bases from V and 1 from J, leaving 14 bases between them. The CDR3 extends over 14 amino acids. The germline V gene encodes CDR1 LNHDA and CDR2 SQIVND (reference sequence).

At least ten counts were recorded for this clonotype. This chain links TRBV5-5 with TRBJ1-5; 7 nucleotides line up with TRBD1. This CDR3 region has 14 residues. Unmatched junction bases numbered 7, after V lost 4 bases and J lost 6 bases. In germline, CDR1 is SGHKS, CDR2 YYEKEE (reference sequence). CDR3 in DNA: TGTGCCAGCAGCGATTGGACAGGTAGTCAGCCCCAGCATTTT. Translation gives CASSDWTGSQPQHF.

Many counts were recorded for this clonotype. The chain has TRBV4-3 and TRBJ2-7, with D possibly TRBD2 on 6 matching bases. CDR1 LGHNA and CDR2 YSLEER come from the germline V gene. The CDR3 is made up of 16 amino acids. The V end lost 4 bases, the J end lost 2 bases, and 18 bases lay between the germline ends. CDR3 coding DNA: TGCGCCAGCAGCCGTCATGGGGAGGAGACTCCCTACGAGCAGTACTTC. This sequence encodes CASSRHGEETPYEQYF.

This clonotype has a count of ten or more. J is TRBJ2-6 and V is TRBV18; 7 positions agree with TRBD1. CDR3 length equals 16 residues. CDR1 and CDR2 (germline): KGHSH, LQKENI. The V and J ends lost 3 bases and 0 bases, in that order; junction bases with no gene match: 2. The CDR3 sequence: CASSPGTVSGANVLTF. The CDR3 DNA reads TGTGCCAGCTCACCTGGGACAGTCTCTGGGGCCAACGTCCTGACTTTC. Based on the CDR3 plus reference TRBV18 and TRBJ2-6, the full variable domain is NAGVMQNPRHLVRRRGQEARLRCSPMKGHSHVYWYRQLPEEGLKFMVYLQKENIIDESGMPKERFSAEFPKEGPSILRIQQVVRGDSAAYFCASSPGTVSGANVLTFGAGSRLTVL.

In this sample, this clonotype turned up many times. V gene TRBV20-1 combines with J gene TRBJ2-1; TRBD2 might be the D (5 bases). The CDR3 is 13 residues long. The V gene lost 3 bases and the J gene lost 7 bases, with 13 bases spanning the gap. The germline V gene encodes CDR1 DFQATT and CDR2 SNEGSKA (reference sequence). This chain's CDR3 is CSARVPQRNEQFF. The CDR3 nucleotides are TGCAGTGCTAGGGTGCCCCAGCGGAATGAGCAGTTCTTC.

This clonotype was counted many times. The J gene is TRBJ2-1, the V gene TRBV9, with 7 bases aligning to TRBD2. Trimming cost V 0 bases and J 0 bases; bases outside gene matches: 0. The CDR3 covers 15 residues. CDR1 and CDR2 from the germline V gene are SGDLS and YYNGEE. CDR3 amino acids: CASSVGGGSYNEQFF. CDR3 nucleotide sequence: TGTGCCAGCAGCGTAGGCGGGGGCTCCTACAATGAGCAGTTCTTC.

This clonotype was counted at least ten times. The chain links TRBV20-1 to TRBJ2-1; 7 positions match TRBD2. After removal of 4 bases from V and 0 bases from J, the junction contained 6 bases not matched to a gene. CDR1 and CDR2 (germline): DFQATT, SNEGSKA (reference sequence). The CDR3 spans 15 residues. CDR3 coding DNA: TGCAGTGCTACCCTTAGCGGGCGCTCCTACAATGAGCAGTTCTTC. Translation gives CSATLSGRSYNEQFF.

The chain has TRBV6-1 and TRBJ2-7, with 7 positions matching TRBD1. CDR1 and CDR2 (germline): MNHNS, SASEGT. The CDR3 has 14 amino acids. V lost 7 bases and J lost 2; bases outside the gene matches: 8. In DNA form, the CDR3 reads TGTGCCAGCACAGTAAGACAGGGCCCCTACGAGCAGTACTTC. Encoded protein: CASTVRQGPYEQYF.

The rearrangement links TRBV10-3 to TRBJ2-7; D possibly corresponds to TRBD2 (6 bases). CDR1 ENHRY and CDR2 SYGVKD come from the germline V gene. Trimming left V 2 bases short and J 4 bases short, with 24 bases between. CDR3 length equals 18 residues. In DNA, the CDR3 is TGTGCCATCAGTGAGGGTCCGCCGTCCATAGGAGGGAGGTACGAGCAGTACTTC. Its protein product is CAISEGPPSIGGRYEQYF.

The sample holds many counts of this clonotype. V gene TRBV9 combines with J gene TRBJ2-2; no clear D gene. CDR1 is SGDLS and CDR2 is YYNGEE in the germline V gene. CDR3 length equals 15 residues. V was trimmed by 1 base and J by 2 bases, leaving 9 bases between them. The CDR3 loop reads CASSVTTLNTGELFF. DNA of the CDR3: TGTGCCAGCAGCGTAACGACTTTAAACACCGGGGAGCTGTTTTTT. Drawing the rest from reference TRBV9 and TRBJ2-2, the complete variable domain is DSGVTQTPKHLITATGQRVTLRCSPRSGDLSVYWYQQSLDQGLQFLIQYYNGEERAKGNILERFSAQQFPDLHSELNLSSLELGDSALYFCASSVTTLNTGELFFGEGSRLTVL.

This clonotype was counted many times. In nucleotides, the CDR3 is TGTGCCAGTGGACACGACAGGGAAGCTTTCTTT. This translates into CASGHDREAFF. The chain has TRBV19 and TRBJ1-1, with D perhaps matching TRBD1 (6 bases). V dropped 8 bases and J dropped 8 bases, with 12 bases sitting between them. This CDR3 has 11 amino acids. Germline CDR1 is LNHDA and CDR2 is SQIVND (reference sequence).

The V call is TRBV28, the J call TRBJ2-5; D is ambiguous. The ends were cut back, 11 bases at V and 5 bases at J, with 12 bases in the middle. Germline CDR1 MDHEN, CDR2 SYDVKM. CDR3 length: 11 residues. As DNA, the CDR3 is TGTGCCTCCGGCGGCGTGGAGACCCAGTACTTC. Protein sequence: CASGGVETQYF.

The table lists this clonotype with many counts. The V gene is TRBV6-2 or TRBV6-3, the J gene TRBJ2-5, with 8 positions matching TRBD2. The CDR3 consists of 18 residues. CDR1 and CDR2 from the germline V gene are MNHEY and SVGEGT. V lost 3 bases, J lost 2 bases, and 14 bases stayed unmatched. CDR3 sequence: CASSYPLGVAGWQETQYF. As DNA, the CDR3 is TGTGCCAGCAGTTATCCCCTTGGAGTAGCGGGATGGCAAGAGACCCAGTACTTC.

This clonotype occurred a few times. The chain carries TRBV7-3 and TRBJ2-7; 14 positions agree with TRBD2. Germline V gene lookup returns CDR1 SGHTA and CDR2 FQGTGA. Unmatched junction bases numbered 2, after V lost 0 bases and J lost 4 bases. CDR3 length equals 16 residues. CDR3 region: CASSLTGTSGSYEQYF. The CDR3 DNA is TGTGCCAGCAGCTTAACCGGGACTAGCGGGAGTTACGAGCAGTACTTC. Full variable domain (missing parts from reference TRBV7-3 and TRBJ2-7): GAGVSQTPSNKVTEKGKYVELRCDPISGHTALYWYRQSLGQGPEFLIYFQGTGAADDSGLPNDRFFAVRPEGSVSTLKIQRTERGDSAVYLCASSLTGTSGSYEQYFGPGTRLTVT.

This clonotype has a count of ten or more. DNA for the CDR3: TGCGCCAGCAGCCAGGGAGTTTCGACTGAAGCTTTCTTT. It specifies CASSQGVSTEAFF. The chain is built from TRBV4-1 and TRBJ1-1; D call uncertain. Trimming removed 3 bases at V and 5 bases at J, with 10 bases between. In germline, CDR1 is MGHRA, CDR2 YSYEKL. There are 13 residues in the CDR3.

This clonotype was found many times. The V gene is TRBV29-1, the J gene TRBJ1-2; 8 bases agree with TRBD1. Unmatched junction bases numbered 3, after V lost 7 bases and J lost 8 bases. This CDR3 spans 10 amino acids. Germline V lookup: CDR1 SQVTM, CDR2 ANQGSEA. The CDR3 DNA sequence: TGCAGCGGCCCAGGGGGCGGCTACACCTTC. Protein product: CSGPGGGYTF.

This clonotype was seen many times. The V call is TRBV20-1, the J call TRBJ2-5, with 10 bases that match TRBD2. With 1 base clipped from V and 5 bases from J, the junction kept 13 bases outside the gene matches. The V gene's germline CDR1 is DFQATT and CDR2 SNEGSKA (reference sequence). CDR3 size: 17 residues. The CDR3 bases are TGCAGTGCTAGAGTTGGTAGCGGGAGGACCGGAGGGGAGACCCAGTACTTC. Its protein product is CSARVGSGRTGGETQYF.

This clonotype came up many times. This chain uses TRBV12-3 or TRBV12-4 with TRBJ2-2; the D gene is possibly TRBD2 (7 bases). V was trimmed by 8 bases and J by 1 base, leaving 14 bases between them. CDR3 length: 15 amino acids. DNA for the CDR3: TGTGCCAGCGGAGGGGGGGGATTGAACACCGGGGAGCTGTTTTTT. Residues: CASGGGGLNTGELFF.

This clonotype was detected many times. The chain couples TRBV15 to TRBJ2-2; 7 positions agree with TRBD1. Germline lookup yields CDR1 LNHNV and CDR2 YYDKDF (reference sequence). The CDR3 has 14 amino acids. Germline trimming cut 7 bases from V and 6 bases from J; bases unmatched to any gene: 8. CDR3 sequence reads: CATTGQTPAGELFF. CDR3 bases: TGTGCCACCACGGGACAGACTCCCGCCGGGGAGCTGTTTTTT.